The sequence of this TCR beta chain was determined in a study of blood T cell repertoires in COVID-19. This CDR3 is 16 amino acids long. The V segment lost 0 bases and the J segment 7 bases; nucleotides outside the gene matches: 10. Germline values: CDR1 GTSNPN, CDR2 SVGIG (reference sequence). Only in-frame clones appear in the TCRdb table, and some are missing; sequencing was by immunoSEQ multiplex PCR. Of 120,000 or so clones listed, 65% to 90% are singletons. This rearrangement joins TRBV30 to TRBJ2-1; TRBD2 aligns across 9 bases. The origin of this receptor is a man at least 80 years old with active or convalescent COVID-19. What was sequenced was peripheral blood. The CDR3 is CAWSVLGAGGSNEQFF. In DNA, the CDR3 is TGTGCCTGGAGTGTACTTGGGGCGGGGGGGTCGAATGAGCAGTTCTTC. Full variable domain (outside the CDR3, taken from reference TRBV30 and TRBJ2-1): SQTIHQWPATLVQPVGSPLSLECTVEGTSNPNLYWYRQAAGRGLQLLFYSVGIGQISSEVPQNLSASRPQDRQFILSSKKLLLSDSGFYLCAWSVLGAGGSNEQFFGPGTRLTVL.